This is a list of T cell receptor beta chains from one sample in a study of CD8 T cells in ankylosing spondylitis. Each CDR3 protein is one row after TCRdb ran MiXCR on the 5' RACE reads. The sample carries about 260,000 distinct CDR3 sequences, roughly 20% recorded once. What was sequenced was blood, either unsorted or a sorted T cell fraction (not recorded which). The receptors shown here come from a male donor with ankylosing spondylitis or in good health (not recorded which). Each CDR3 is given with its conserved first and last residue.

>TRBV7-6|TRBJ2-5|12
CASSMDTETQYF
>TRBV6-5|TRBJ1-5|16
CASSRRAGTGNQPQHF
>TRBV11-2|TRBJ2-2|16
CASSSSGTVNTGELFF
>TRBV29-1|TRBJ1-4|12
CSVEDRTFELFF
>TRBV18|TRBJ1-1|14
CASSPKRGGTEAFF
>TRBV12-3/TRBV12-4|TRBJ2-1|14
CASSLNRRYNEQFF
>TRBV28|TRBJ2-1|15
CASNHRDGAYNEQFF
>TRBV20-1|TRBJ1-5|14
CSAREGQLNQPQHF
>TRBV4-2|TRBJ2-1|16
CASSPTGTSINNEQFF
>TRBV27|TRBJ1-2|13
CASSLDVGDGYTF
>TRBV5-6|TRBJ2-1|16
CASSLSWTSGSNEQFF
>TRBV15|TRBJ2-3|12
CATSLEGDTQYF
>TRBV3-1|TRBJ2-2|18
CASSQGQDRLRGTGELFF
>TRBV12-3/TRBV12-4|TRBJ2-5|15
CASSPWRGGMKTQYF
>TRBV5-1|TRBJ2-2|15
CASSLSAGDTGELFF
>TRBV10-3|TRBJ2-3|13
CATRDYPTDTQYF
>TRBV12-3/TRBV12-4|TRBJ2-2|13
CASSLKEAGELFF
>TRBV29-1|TRBJ2-1|9
CSVEPEQFF
>TRBV7-3|TRBJ2-1|13
CASSLGSPDEQFF
>TRBV9|TRBJ2-5|14
CASSEPARDGAQYF
>TRBV27|TRBJ1-4|16
CASSSAGSRRNEKLFF
>TRBV12-3/TRBV12-4|TRBJ2-3|13
CASRDTGTDTQYF
>TRBV12-3/TRBV12-4|TRBJ1-1|14
CASSLSSGNTEAFF
>TRBV20-1|TRBJ2-5|14
CSATLGQGSETQYF
>TRBV11-2|TRBJ2-5|15
CASSQLRDAWETQYF
>TRBV9|TRBJ2-3|15
CASSPGLAGRDTQYF